This T cell receptor (beta chain) stems from a study of spatial heterogeneity in lung cancer. Study details: In the raw reads, each unique TCR and UMI combination was present more than ten times on average.

The V gene lost 2 bases and the J gene lost 6 bases, with 9 bases spanning the gap. The CDR3 length is 13 residues. Germline V gene lookup returns CDR1 LGHDT and CDR2 YNNKEL (reference sequence). There are many counts of this clonotype. In the library, each TCR cDNA molecule bore its own unique molecular identifier. MiXCR, run by TCRdb on the 5' RACE reads, gives a single entry per CDR3 protein. Among roughly 13,000 distinct CDR3 sequences listed, less than 4.5% were seen once. The time point was: sample taken at primary tumor resection. Approximately 70 TRACERx patients with early, untreated non-small cell lung cancer donated samples. Unsorted whole RNA from tumor, nontumor lung or frozen PBMC underwent sequencing.

V usage is TRBV3-1 and J usage is TRBJ2-3; D uncertain. This sequence originates from a male donor with early-stage non-small cell lung cancer. The input for sequencing was PBMCs, taken at surgery. CDR3 in amino acids: CASSQRFADTQYF. The CDR3 bases are TGTGCCAGCAGCCAACGATTTGCGGATACGCAGTATTTT.